This TCR beta chain was recorded in a study of blood T cell repertoires in COVID-19. Study summary: Some COVID-19 samples were acute and others convalescent; all came from the United States, Italy and Spain. PBMCs, B-cell-depleted T cells, or T cells were the source of the cDNA or gDNA that made up the material.

In the original processing: Amplification from reference gene primers served as the basis for estimated nucleated cell counts. This table comes from immunoSEQ multiplex PCR, and its TCRdb copy is limited to in-frame clones, with some not included. V and J calls and clone size come straight from that table; D and trimming were deduced from the DNA. The top ten hold approximately 6.3% of the sample, which has tens of thousands of clones, roughly 80% seen once. The CDR3 totals 16 residues. V lost 2 bases, J lost 7 bases, and 10 bases stayed unmatched. CDR1 is SGDLS and CDR2 is YYNGEE in the germline V gene. Seattle researchers signed up patients amid active infection and tracked them longitudinally.

The chain uses TRBV9 and TRBJ1-3; 9 bases map to TRBD1. The sequencing input was peripheral blood. This TCR came from a man aged 70 or older with COVID-19, enrolled during active disease. CDR3 in DNA: TGTGCCAGCAGCGTGGGAAGACAGGGGGTCAGGAACACCATATATTTT. It yields the protein CASSVGRQGVRNTIYF.